A selection of T cell receptor beta chains follows, all from one sample in a study of cytomegalovirus exposure and HLA in healthy donors. The protocol was immunoSEQ multiplex PCR, while the TCRdb copy is restricted to in-frame clones and leaves out a portion. The data contain over 150,000 clones, about four fifths of them singletons. The material sequenced was PBMCs. All receptors derive from a woman aged 50 to 60 in good health and CMV-seronegative. Both conserved end residues are part of each CDR3. A D gene is named only where the DNA matches it firmly.

>TRBV30|TRBD2|TRBJ2-1
CAWSGAGLGQFF
>TRBV2|-|TRBJ2-5
CASSEVAGETQYF
>TRBV7-9|TRBD2|TRBJ2-5
CASSPRLAGETQYF
>TRBV15|-|TRBJ1-1
CATSRDLVRGDTEAFF
>TRBV5-4|TRBD1|TRBJ2-5
CASSSPTGGQETQYF
>TRBV6-1|-|TRBJ1-2
CASRETTVGYGYTF
>TRBV9|TRBD2|TRBJ2-7
CASSRSSGSSYEQYF
>TRBV6-5|TRBD1|TRBJ1-3
CASSYSGTGMSTIYF
>TRBV19|-|TRBJ1-5
CASSIGPRDNQPQHF
>TRBV5-1|TRBD2|TRBJ2-7
CASSLAGGFHEQYF
>TRBV9|TRBD1|TRBJ2-5
CASSPSDRVEETQYF
>TRBV27|TRBD2|TRBJ2-7
CASSLSQRGNYEQYF
>TRBV9|TRBD2|TRBJ2-1
CASSVDDLAGEEQFF
>TRBV7-2|-|TRBJ1-6
CASRDGGGASNSPLHF
>TRBV27|TRBD1|TRBJ2-2
CASLSFETGVVGELFF
>TRBV5-1|-|TRBJ2-2
CTSSLGSELTGELFF
>TRBV6-1|-|TRBJ1-4
CASSDTVATNEKLFF
>TRBV19|-|TRBJ1-3
CASRTQGSGNTIYF
>TRBV7-2|TRBD1|TRBJ2-4
CASSSGQGKNIQYF
>TRBV10-3|TRBD1|TRBJ1-2
CAITNIGGQGNYGYTF
>TRBV28|TRBD2|TRBJ2-7
CASSLASGSSPYEQYF
>TRBV9|TRBD2|TRBJ2-5
CASSPGGQETQYF
>TRBV18|TRBD2|TRBJ2-2
CASSPETSGSKTGELFF
>TRBV7-9|-|TRBJ2-1
CASSLALGTQGDEQFF
>TRBV7-2|TRBD2|TRBJ2-1
CASSLAKGTRGNEQFF
>TRBV11-2|-|TRBJ2-2
CASSLAGGTGELFF
>TRBV7-2|-|TRBJ1-3
CASSRTAPGNTIYF
>TRBV29-1|TRBD2|TRBJ2-3
CSVKREGSTDTQYF
>TRBV9|-|TRBJ1-2
CTSSVTGIPSGYTF
>TRBV7-2|TRBD1|TRBJ2-7
CASSLGQGGNYEQYF
>TRBV5-1|-|TRBJ2-7
CASSLEKGAYEQYF
>TRBV28|-|TRBJ2-7
CASSYGGSREQYF
>TRBV4-2|-|TRBJ1-5
CASGPGFESNQPQHF
>TRBV21-1|-|TRBJ2-7
CASSRPGTGDSYEQYF
>TRBV27|TRBD2|TRBJ2-5
CASSLVRLAGVPEQYF
>TRBV6-6|TRBD1|TRBJ1-5
CASSSGQGLQPQHF
>TRBV5-6|-|TRBJ1-1
CASSPGSHTEAFF
>TRBV28|-|TRBJ2-7
CASRTGDEQYF
>TRBV7-9|-|TRBJ2-7
CASSLSPGYEQYF
>TRBV27|TRBD1|TRBJ1-2
CASRPGDREYGYTF
>TRBV27|TRBD1|TRBJ2-7
CASSRRGLDYEQYF
>TRBV5-1|TRBD2|-
CASSLASGGTVSYEQYF
>TRBV11-2|-|TRBJ2-7
CASSLGVAYEQYF
>TRBV28|TRBD1|TRBJ1-2
CASSFQGEYGYTF
>TRBV10-3|-|TRBJ1-1
CAISGGRGTEAFF
>TRBV18|TRBD1|TRBJ2-7
CASSPSGQADYEQYF